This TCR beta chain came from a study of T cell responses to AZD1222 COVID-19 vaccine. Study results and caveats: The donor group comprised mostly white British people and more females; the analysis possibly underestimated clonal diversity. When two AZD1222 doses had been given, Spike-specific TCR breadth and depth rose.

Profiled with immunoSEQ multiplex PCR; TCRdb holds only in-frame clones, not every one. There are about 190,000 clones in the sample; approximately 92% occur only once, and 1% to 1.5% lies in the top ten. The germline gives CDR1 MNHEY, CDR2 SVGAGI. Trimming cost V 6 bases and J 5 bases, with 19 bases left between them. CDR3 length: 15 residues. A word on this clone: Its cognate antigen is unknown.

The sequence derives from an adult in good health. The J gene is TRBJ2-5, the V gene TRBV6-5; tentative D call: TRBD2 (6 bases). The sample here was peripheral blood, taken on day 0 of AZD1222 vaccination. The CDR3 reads CASSKREVSGETQYF. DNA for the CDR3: TGTGCCAGCAGCAAAAGGGAGGTGTCGGGGGAGACCCAGTACTTC.